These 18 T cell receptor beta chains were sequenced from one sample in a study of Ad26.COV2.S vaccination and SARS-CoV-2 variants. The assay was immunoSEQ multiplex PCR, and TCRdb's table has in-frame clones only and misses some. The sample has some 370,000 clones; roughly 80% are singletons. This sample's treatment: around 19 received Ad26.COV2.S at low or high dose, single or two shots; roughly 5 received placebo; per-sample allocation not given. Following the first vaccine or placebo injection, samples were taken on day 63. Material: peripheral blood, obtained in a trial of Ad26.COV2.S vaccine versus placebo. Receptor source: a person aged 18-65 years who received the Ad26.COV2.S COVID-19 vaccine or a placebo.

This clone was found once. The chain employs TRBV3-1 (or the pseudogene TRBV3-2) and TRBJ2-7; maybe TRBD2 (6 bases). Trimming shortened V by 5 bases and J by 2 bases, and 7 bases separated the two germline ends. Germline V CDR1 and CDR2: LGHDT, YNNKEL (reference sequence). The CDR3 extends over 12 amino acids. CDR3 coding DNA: TGTGCCAGCAGCACGGGAGCCTACGAGCAGTACTTC. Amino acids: CASSTGAYEQYF.

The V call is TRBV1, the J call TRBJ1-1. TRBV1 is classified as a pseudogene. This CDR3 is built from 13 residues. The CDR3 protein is CTSKGYGNTEAFF. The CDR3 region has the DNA TGCACCAGCAAAGGGTACGGAAACACTGAAGCTTTCTTT.

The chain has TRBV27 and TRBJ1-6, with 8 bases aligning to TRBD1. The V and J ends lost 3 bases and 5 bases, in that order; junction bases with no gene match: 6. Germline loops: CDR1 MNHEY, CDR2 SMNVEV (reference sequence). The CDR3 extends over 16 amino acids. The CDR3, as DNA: TGTGCCAGCAGTTTCAGGGGGCCGGGAAATAATTCACCCCTCCACTTT. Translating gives CASSFRGPGNNSPLHF.

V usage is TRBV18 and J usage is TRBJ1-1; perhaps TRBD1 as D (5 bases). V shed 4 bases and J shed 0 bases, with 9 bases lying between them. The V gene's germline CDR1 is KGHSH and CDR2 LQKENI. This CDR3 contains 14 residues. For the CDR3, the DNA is TGTGCCAGCTCACGGGGGACGGTGAACACTGAAGCTTTCTTT. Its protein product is CASSRGTVNTEAFF.

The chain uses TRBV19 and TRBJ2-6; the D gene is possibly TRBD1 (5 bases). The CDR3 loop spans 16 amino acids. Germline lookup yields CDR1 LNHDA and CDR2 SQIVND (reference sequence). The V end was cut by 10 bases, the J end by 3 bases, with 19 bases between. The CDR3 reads CATSDNTALGANVLTF. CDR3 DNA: TGTGCCACGTCGGACAACACGGCTCTTGGGGCCAACGTCCTGACTTTC.

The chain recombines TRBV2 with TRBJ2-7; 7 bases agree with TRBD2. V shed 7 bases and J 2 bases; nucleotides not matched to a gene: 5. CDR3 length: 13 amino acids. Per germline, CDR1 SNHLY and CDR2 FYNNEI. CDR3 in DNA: TGTGCCAGCATGGGGGGAGGGGCCTACGAGCAGTACTTC. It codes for CASMGGGAYEQYF.

The CDR3 region is CASGQPNLGETQYF. Here the CDR3 DNA reads TGTGCCAGCGGTCAGCCCAATTTAGGAGAGACCCAGTACTTC. This rearrangement joins TRBV3-1 (or the pseudogene TRBV3-2) to TRBJ2-5; no firm D call. There are 14 residues in the CDR3. The V end lost 8 bases, the J end lost 4 bases, and 17 bases lay between the germline ends. Germline CDR1 reads LGHDT; CDR2 reads YNNKEL (reference sequence).

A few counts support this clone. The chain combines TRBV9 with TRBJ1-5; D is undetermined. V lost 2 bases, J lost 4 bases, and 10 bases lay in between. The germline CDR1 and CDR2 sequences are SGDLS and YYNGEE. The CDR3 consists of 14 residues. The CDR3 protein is CASSVLPTNQPQHF. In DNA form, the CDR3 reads TGTGCCAGCAGCGTCCTCCCCACAAATCAGCCCCAGCATTTT.

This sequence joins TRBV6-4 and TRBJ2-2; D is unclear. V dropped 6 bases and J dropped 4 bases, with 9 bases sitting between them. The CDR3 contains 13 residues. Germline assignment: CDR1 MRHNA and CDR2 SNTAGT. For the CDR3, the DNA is TGTGCCAGCAGGAAGGGTAGCACCGGGGAGCTGTTTTTT. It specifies CASRKGSTGELFF.

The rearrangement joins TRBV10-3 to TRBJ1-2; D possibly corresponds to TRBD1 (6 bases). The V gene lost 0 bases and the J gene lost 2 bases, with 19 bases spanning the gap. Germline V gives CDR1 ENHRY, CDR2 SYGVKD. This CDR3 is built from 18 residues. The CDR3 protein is CAISESKGGSRSNYGYTF. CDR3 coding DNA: TGTGCCATCAGTGAGTCGAAGGGGGGGAGTAGGTCGAACTATGGCTACACCTTC.

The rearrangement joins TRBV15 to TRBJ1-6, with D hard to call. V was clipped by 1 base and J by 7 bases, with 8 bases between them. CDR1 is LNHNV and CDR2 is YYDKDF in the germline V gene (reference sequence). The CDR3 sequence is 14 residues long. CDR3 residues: CATSRGRANSPLHF. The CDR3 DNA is TGTGCCACCAGCAGAGGACGGGCAAATTCACCCCTCCACTTT.

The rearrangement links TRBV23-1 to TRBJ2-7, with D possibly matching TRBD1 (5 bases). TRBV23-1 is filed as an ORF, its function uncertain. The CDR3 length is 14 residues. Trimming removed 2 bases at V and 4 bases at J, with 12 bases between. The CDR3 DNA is TGCGCCAGCAGTCAAGGTAGGGGTGGATACGAGCAGTACTTC. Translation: CASSQGRGGYEQYF.

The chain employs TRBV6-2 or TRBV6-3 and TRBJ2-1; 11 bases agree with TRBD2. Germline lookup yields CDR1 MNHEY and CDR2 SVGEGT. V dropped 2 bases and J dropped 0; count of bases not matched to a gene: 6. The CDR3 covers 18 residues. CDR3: CASSYPSGGSISYNEQFF. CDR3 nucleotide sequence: TGTGCCAGCAGTTACCCTAGCGGGGGGTCCATCTCCTACAATGAGCAGTTCTTC.

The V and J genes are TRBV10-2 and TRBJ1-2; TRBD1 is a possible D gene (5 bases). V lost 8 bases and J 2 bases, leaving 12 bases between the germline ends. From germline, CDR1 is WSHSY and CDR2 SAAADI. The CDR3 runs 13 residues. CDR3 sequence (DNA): TGCGCCAGCGGACTACAGGCAAACTATGGCTACACCTTC. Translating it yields CASGLQANYGYTF.

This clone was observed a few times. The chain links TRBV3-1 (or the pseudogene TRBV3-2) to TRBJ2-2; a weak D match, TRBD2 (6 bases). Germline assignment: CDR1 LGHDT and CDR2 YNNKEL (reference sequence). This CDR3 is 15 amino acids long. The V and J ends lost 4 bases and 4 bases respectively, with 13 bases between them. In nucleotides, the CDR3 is TGTGCCAGCAGCCTGGGGATGGGGGGCACCGGGGAGCTGTTTTTT. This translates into CASSLGMGGTGELFF.

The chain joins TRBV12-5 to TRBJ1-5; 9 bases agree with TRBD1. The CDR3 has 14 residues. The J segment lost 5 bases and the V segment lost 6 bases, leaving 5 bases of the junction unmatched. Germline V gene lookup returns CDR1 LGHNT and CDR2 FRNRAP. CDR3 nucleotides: TGTGCTAGTGGCCTGGGACAGGGCCATCAGCCCCAGCATTTT. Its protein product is CASGLGQGHQPQHF.

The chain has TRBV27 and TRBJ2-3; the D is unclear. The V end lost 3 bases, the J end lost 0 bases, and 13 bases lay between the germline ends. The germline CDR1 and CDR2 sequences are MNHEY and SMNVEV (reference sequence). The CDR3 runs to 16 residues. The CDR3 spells CASSFRRNPSTDTQYF. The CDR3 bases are TGTGCCAGCAGTTTCCGACGGAATCCTAGCACAGATACGCAGTATTTT.

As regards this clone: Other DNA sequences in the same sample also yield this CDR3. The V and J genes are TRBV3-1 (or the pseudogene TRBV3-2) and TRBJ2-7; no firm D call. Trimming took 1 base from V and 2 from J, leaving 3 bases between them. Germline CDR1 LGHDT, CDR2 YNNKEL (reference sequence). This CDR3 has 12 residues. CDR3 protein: CASSQGPYEQYF. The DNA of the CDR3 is TGTGCCAGCAGCCAAGGGCCCTACGAGCAGTACTTC.